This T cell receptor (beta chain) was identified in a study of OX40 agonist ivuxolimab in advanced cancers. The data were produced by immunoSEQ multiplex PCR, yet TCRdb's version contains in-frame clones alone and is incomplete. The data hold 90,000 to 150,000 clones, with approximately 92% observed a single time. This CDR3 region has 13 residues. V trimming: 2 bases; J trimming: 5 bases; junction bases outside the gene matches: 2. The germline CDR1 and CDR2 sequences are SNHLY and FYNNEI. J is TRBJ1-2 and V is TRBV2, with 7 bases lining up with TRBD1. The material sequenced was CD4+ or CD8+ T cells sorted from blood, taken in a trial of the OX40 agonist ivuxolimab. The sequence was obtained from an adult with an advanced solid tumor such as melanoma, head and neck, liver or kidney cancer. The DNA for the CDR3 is TGTGCCAGCAGTGAATGGACAGGATATGGCTACACCTTC. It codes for CASSEWTGYGYTF.